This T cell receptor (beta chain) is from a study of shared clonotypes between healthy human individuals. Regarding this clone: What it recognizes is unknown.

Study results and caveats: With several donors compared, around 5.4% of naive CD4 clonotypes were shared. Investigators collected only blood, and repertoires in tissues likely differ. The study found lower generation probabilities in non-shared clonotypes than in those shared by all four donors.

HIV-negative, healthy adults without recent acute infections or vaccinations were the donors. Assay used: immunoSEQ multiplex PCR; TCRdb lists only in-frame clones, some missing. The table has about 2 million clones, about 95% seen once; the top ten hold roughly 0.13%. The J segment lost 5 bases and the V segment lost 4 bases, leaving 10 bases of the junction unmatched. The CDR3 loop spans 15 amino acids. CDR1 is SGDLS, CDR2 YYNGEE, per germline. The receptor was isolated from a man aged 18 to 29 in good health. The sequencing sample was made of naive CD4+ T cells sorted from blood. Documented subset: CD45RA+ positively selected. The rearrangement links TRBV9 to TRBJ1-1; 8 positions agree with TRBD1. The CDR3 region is CASSLLGQGGTEAFF. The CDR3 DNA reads TGTGCCAGCAGCCTCTTAGGACAGGGAGGAACTGAAGCTTTCTTT. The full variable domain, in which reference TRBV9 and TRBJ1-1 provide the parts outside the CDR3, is DSGVTQTPKHLITATGQRVTLRCSPRSGDLSVYWYQQSLDQGLQFLIQYYNGEERAKGNILERFSAQQFPDLHSELNLSSLELGDSALYFCASSLLGQGGTEAFFGQGTRLTVV.